The 13 T cell receptor beta chains below all came from one sample that was sequenced in a study of T cell clusters in autoimmune cytopenias. TRB rearrangements were amplified by touch-down multiplex PCR with mixed TRB-A/B primers. With the multiplex PCR reads reprocessed, TCRdb shows one record per CDR3 protein and no DNA. The sample yields around 5,000 distinct CDR3 sequences, of which the top ten take up more than 45%. TRB was amplified from 250 ng of peripheral blood genomic DNA per sample. The data were also submitted as part of a second study, on T cell repertoires in aging, cancer and after chemotherapy.

Sequencing input: peripheral blood. These receptors were collected from a human donor in good health.

The rearrangement uses TRBV7-9 and TRBJ2-1; with no DNA, the TCRdb D assignment of TRBD2 cannot be verified. In germline, CDR1 is SEHNR, CDR2 FQNEAQ (reference sequence). The CDR3 totals 15 residues. CDR3 sequence: CASSLVLAGRDEQFF.

This clonotype shows up as medium-sized by frequency. The V gene is TRBV19, the J gene TRBJ1-1; TCRdb names TRBD1, which stays unverified in the absence of DNA. In germline, CDR1 is LNHDA, CDR2 SQIVND (reference sequence). This CDR3 is 13 amino acids long. The CDR3 sequence is CASSIGTGSEAFF.

This chain links TRBV13 with TRBJ2-6. CDR3 length equals 15 residues. From germline, CDR1 is PRHDT and CDR2 FYEKMQ (reference sequence). The CDR3 region is CASSLTVAGANVLTF. Drawing the rest from reference TRBV13 and TRBJ2-6, the complete variable domain is AAGVIQSPRHLIKEKRETATLKCYPIPRHDTVYWYQQGPGQDPQFLISFYEKMQSDKGSIPDRFSAQQFSDYHSELNMSSLELGDSALYFCASSLTVAGANVLTFGAGSRLTVL.

The chain joins TRBV11-2 to TRBJ2-2; TCRdb returns TRBD1, unconfirmable since there is no DNA. Per germline, CDR1 SGHAT and CDR2 FQNNGV. The CDR3 sequence is 16 residues long. CDR3 protein: CASSFRGGVVTGELFF.

CDR3 region: CACGAGRYEQYF. The rearrangement joins TRBV27 to TRBJ2-7; TCRdb returns TRBD1, unconfirmable since there is no DNA. Germline loops: CDR1 MNHEY, CDR2 SMNVEV (reference sequence). The CDR3 is made up of 12 amino acids.

The J gene is TRBJ2-1, the V gene TRBV5-6. The CDR3 has 15 amino acids. Germline CDR1 is SGHDT and CDR2 is YYEEEE. CDR3 region: CASSATGLLNNEQFF.

The V gene is TRBV5-4, the J gene TRBJ2-1; checking the TCRdb D call of TRBD2 is not possible without DNA. CDR1 is SGHNT, CDR2 YYREEE, per germline (reference sequence). This CDR3 comprises 15 residues. The CDR3 loop is CASSGLAASANEQFF.

The V call is TRBV10-3, the J call TRBJ2-1; TCRdb names TRBD2, which stays unverified in the absence of DNA. The germline gives CDR1 ENHRY, CDR2 SYGVKD. This CDR3 is 17 amino acids long. CDR3 amino acids: CAISGTSGRARNNEQFF.

The gene calls are TRBV5-5 and TRBJ2-7; without DNA, the TCRdb call of TRBD1 cannot be checked. This CDR3 is built from 15 residues. Per the germline V gene, CDR1 is SGHKS and CDR2 is YYEKEE (reference sequence). CDR3 in amino acids: CASSLEQGVPYEQYF.

Measured by frequency, this clonotype is medium-sized. The chain is built from TRBV29-1 and TRBJ2-5; the TCRdb D gene call, TRBD1, has no DNA to confirm it. Germline CDR1 reads SQVTM; CDR2 reads ANQGSEA. The CDR3 has 14 amino acids. The CDR3 here is CSVGQGVLVETQYF.

The chain combines TRBV29-1 with TRBJ2-3; TCRdb indicates TRBD1, and absent DNA this call remains unverified. Germline values: CDR1 SQVTM, CDR2 ANQGSEA. CDR3 length equals 13 residues. This chain's CDR3 is CSVRLSTGGTQYF.

The J gene is TRBJ2-2, the V gene TRBV6-5; TCRdb names TRBD1, which stays unverified in the absence of DNA. This CDR3 comprises 15 residues. CDR1 MNHEY and CDR2 SVGAGI come from the germline V gene. This CDR3 reads CASSILGQNTGELFF.

The chain employs TRBV6-5 and TRBJ2-2. The CDR3 spans 14 residues. Per germline, CDR1 MNHEY and CDR2 SVGAGI. The CDR3 sequence is CASSSPSLTGELFF.